A selection of T cell receptor beta chains follows, all from one sample in a study of beta chain features in type 1 diabetes. Clones were read by immunoSEQ multiplex PCR, and TCRdb kept only the in-frame ones, dropping some. The table has around 15,000 clones, less than 45% seen once. The sequencing input was stem cell memory CD4+ T cells from blood. These receptors were collected from a middle-aged woman in good health. The CDR3 runs from the conserved cysteine through the conserved F or W. D genes are given only for firm matches. Clone size, where shown, is once, few, many, or a class for clones that have expanded.

>TRBV23-1|.|14|.|TRBJ1-2
TGCGCCAGCAGTCAATCGATGAGGTCTAGGGGCTACACCTTC
CASSQSMRSRGYTF
>TRBV11-2|.|15|.|TRBJ1-4
TGTGCCAGCAGCTTAGAGGCAGGGGACCAATGGGAACTGTTTTTT
CASSLEAGDQWELFF
>TRBV7-9|.|11|medium-sized|TRBJ2-7
TGTGCCAGCAGCTCTCAGTACGAGCAGTACTTC
CASSSQYEQYF
>TRBV5-1|TRBD2|17|.|TRBJ2-1
TGCGCCAGCAGCTGGGGACTAGCGGGGGTCATTTACAATGAGCAGTTCTTC
CASSWGLAGVIYNEQFF
>TRBV6-1|.|14|.|TRBJ1-4
TGTGCCAGCAGCAACAGGGCGGCTAATGAAAAACTGTTTTTT
CASSNRAANEKLFF
>TRBV11-3|TRBD2|13|.|TRBJ2-5
TGTGCCAGCAGCTTTAGCGGGAAAGAGACCCAGTACTTC
CASSFSGKETQYF
>TRBV11-2|.|15|.|TRBJ2-1
TGTGCCAGCAGCCTATCGACATCCTTCTACAATGAGCAGTTCTTC
CASSLSTSFYNEQFF
>TRBV6-1|TRBD2|14|.|TRBJ2-5
TGTGCCAGCAGGACAGCGGGAACCACGGAGACCCAGTACTTC
CASRTAGTTETQYF
>TRBV2|.|13|once|TRBJ1-3
TGTGCCAGCAGTGAATCCCCAGGATCCACCATATATTTT
CASSESPGSTIYF
>TRBV5-4|TRBD2|15|.|TRBJ2-2
TGTGCCAGCAGCTCTAGCGGGGGTAACACCGGGGAGCTGTTTTTT
CASSSSGGNTGELFF
>TRBV6-5|TRBD1|13|few|TRBJ2-4
TGTGCCAGCAGTGAGAGGACAGGAAACATTCAGTACTTC
CASSERTGNIQYF
>TRBV19|TRBD1|20|few|TRBJ1-5
TGTGCCAGTAGATCGCTCCCGGGACAGGGAGACCTACCCGACAATCAGCCCCAGCATTTT
CASRSLPGQGDLPDNQPQHF
>TRBV10-3|.|14|once|TRBJ2-3
TGTGCCATCAGGGGACATGGTGTGGAAGATACGCAGTATTTT
CAIRGHGVEDTQYF
>TRBV5-1|.|15|once|TRBJ1-5
TGCGCCAGCAGCTTGGGAACCTATAGCAATCAGCCCCAGCATTTT
CASSLGTYSNQPQHF
>TRBV11-2|.|15|few|TRBJ2-7
TGTGCCAGCAGCCCGCGGGGCACCAGCCCCCACGAGCAGTACTTC
CASSPRGTSPHEQYF
>TRBV18|TRBD2|15|.|TRBJ2-7
TGTGCCAGCTCACCAAGCGGGGGGCTCGTTCGCGAGCAGTACTTC
CASSPSGGLVREQYF
>TRBV7-2|.|12|few|TRBJ2-7
TGTGCCAGCAGCTTATTCTCTTACGAGCAGTACTTC
CASSLFSYEQYF
>TRBV7-2|TRBD1|16|.|TRBJ2-5
TGTGCCAGCAGCCAAGTAGTAGGGACAGGGCGGGAGACCCAGTACTTC
CASSQVVGTGRETQYF
>TRBV10-3|.|15|few|TRBJ2-3
TGTGCCATCAGTGAAACCAGTTCTAGCACAGATACGCAGTATTTT
CAISETSSSTDTQYF
>TRBV10-3|TRBD1|14|.|TRBJ1-1
TGTGCCATCAGTCGACAGGGGGTGAACACTGAAGCTTTCTTT
CAISRQGVNTEAFF
>TRBV9|.|13|.|TRBJ1-1
TGTGCCAGCAGTACGGGGGGCGGCACTGAAGCTTTCTTT
CASSTGGGTEAFF
>TRBV5-4|.|15|.|TRBJ2-5
TGTGCCAGCAGCTTTGTGGCGGGGGCCCAAGAGACCCAGTACTTC
CASSFVAGAQETQYF
>TRBV2|TRBD1|16|.|TRBJ1-4
TGTGCCAGCAGTGGAGGGACAGGGGGCGGCGTCGAAAAACTGTTTTTT
CASSGGTGGGVEKLFF
>TRBV19|.|12|.|TRBJ2-7
TGTGCCAGTAGATTGGGGAGAGGGGAGCAGTACTTC
CASRLGRGEQYF
>TRBV9|.|16|.|TRBJ2-6
TGTGCCAGCAGCGCCCGACAGGCCTCTGGGGCCAACGTCCTGACTTTC
CASSARQASGANVLTF
>TRBV7-2|TRBD1|18|few|TRBJ1-2
TGTGCCAGCAGCCTAGGCATAGGGACAGAGACTTCTAACTATGGCTACACCTTC
CASSLGIGTETSNYGYTF
>TRBV10-3|TRBD2|17|few|TRBJ2-7
TGTGCCATCAGTGTTGGGACTAGCGGGGGAAGCTCCTACGAGCAGTACTTC
CAISVGTSGGSSYEQYF
>TRBV4-3|TRBD2|20|.|TRBJ2-4
TGCGCCAGCAGCCAATCCCCGGGACTAGCGGGGGCAGTAGCCAAAAACATTCAGTACTTC
CASSQSPGLAGAVAKNIQYF
>TRBV7-9|.|15|few|TRBJ2-1
TGTGCCAGCAGCTTATGGGGCCTATCTAACAATGAGCAGTTCTTC
CASSLWGLSNNEQFF
>TRBV28|TRBD1|14|.|TRBJ1-2
TGTGCCAGCAGCCAAGGACAGGGGAGCTATGGCTACACCTTC
CASSQGQGSYGYTF
>TRBV7-2|.|12|.|TRBJ1-4
TGTGCCAGCAGCTTAGATGACAGAGCGATGTTTTTT
CASSLDDRAMFF
>TRBV2|.|15|.|TRBJ2-3
TGTGCCAGCAGTGATAGGAGGGACCCTTCCCATACGCAGTATTTT
CASSDRRDPSHTQYF
>TRBV6-6|TRBD1|14|few|TRBJ1-6
TGTGCCAGCAGCTGGACAGGAGGGGCGTCACCCCTCCACTTT
CASSWTGGASPLHF
>TRBV9|.|17|few|TRBJ1-6
TGTGCCAGCAGCGTAGCGGGACACGGGGCATACAATTCACCCCTCCACTTT
CASSVAGHGAYNSPLHF
>TRBV4-3|.|15|.|TRBJ1-2
TGCGCCAGCAGCGGGATCCTGGGGGAGGACTATGGCTACACCTTC
CASSGILGEDYGYTF
>TRBV5-1|.|12|.|TRBJ1-2
TGCGCCAGCAGCGAGCCGGGCTATGGCTACACCTTC
CASSEPGYGYTF
>TRBV5-1|TRBD1|14|few|TRBJ2-7
TGCGCCAGCAGCTTACAGGGGAACTCCTACGAGCAGTACTTC
CASSLQGNSYEQYF
>TRBV7-2|.|13|few|TRBJ2-1
TGTGCCAGCAGTCGGGGGTGGTCCAATGAGCAGTTCTTC
CASSRGWSNEQFF
>TRBV25-1|TRBD2|12|.|TRBJ2-1
TGTGCCAGCAGTGGCGGGGGTCATGAGCAGTTCTTC
CASSGGGHEQFF
>TRBV5-6|TRBD2|17|.|TRBJ2-3
TGTGCCAGCAGCCTGCCGGGGGCGGGGGGGCGCACAGATACGCAGTATTTT
CASSLPGAGGRTDTQYF
>TRBV15|TRBD1|19|.|TRBJ1-4
TGTGCCACCAGCGGGTTCGAGGGACAGGGGAGGTTTGCGGATGAAAAACTGTTTTTT
CATSGFEGQGRFADEKLFF
>TRBV29-1|.|12|.|TRBJ1-2
TGCAGCGTGACGGACAGCAACTATGGCTACACCTTC
CSVTDSNYGYTF
>TRBV9|TRBD1|15|.|TRBJ1-4
TGTGCCAGCAGCACCCGACAGGGAAGAGATGAAAAACTGTTTTTT
CASSTRQGRDEKLFF
>TRBV11-3|TRBD2|17|few|TRBJ2-5
TGTGCCAGCAGCTTAGGAGTAAGCGGGGGGGCCCAAGAGACCCAGTACTTC
CASSLGVSGGAQETQYF
>TRBV7-2|TRBD1|16|.|TRBJ1-5
TGTGCCAGCAGCTTAGCCGGACAGGGGATTCGTCAGCCCCAGCATTTT
CASSLAGQGIRQPQHF
>TRBV13|.|16|few|TRBJ2-1
TGTGCCAGCAGCTTAGCGGGTCTAGCGCGAACGGCTGAGCAGTTCTTC
CASSLAGLARTAEQFF
>TRBV2|TRBD2|18|.|TRBJ2-1
TGTGCCAGCAGCGGACTAGCCCGTCCCAGTAGGTATTACAATGAGCAGTTCTTC
CASSGLARPSRYYNEQFF
>TRBV19|.|16|few|TRBJ2-6
TGTGCCAGTACCCAAGGTGGGGCTGGAGGGGCCAACGTCCTGACTTTC
CASTQGGAGGANVLTF
>TRBV14|.|14|.|TRBJ1-2
TGTGCCAGCAGCCAATACCAGGGCCCCTATGGCTACACCTTC
CASSQYQGPYGYTF
>TRBV21-1|.|16|few|TRBJ2-7
TGTGCCAGCAGAATCAGACTGCTACACGTGTTAGACGAGCAGTACTTC
CASRIRLLHVLDEQYF
>TRBV5-1|TRBD2|18|few|TRBJ2-1
TGCGCCAGCAGCTTACAACTTGGGACTACCCAATCCTACAATGAGCAGTTCTTC
CASSLQLGTTQSYNEQFF
>TRBV21-1|.|15|.|TRBJ2-7
TGTGCCAGCACCGTGGGACAGGGTCACTCCTACGAGCAGTACTTC
CASTVGQGHSYEQYF
>TRBV5-6|TRBD2|14|.|TRBJ2-3
TGTGCCAGCAGCACTAGCGGGGGGTCAGATACGCAGTATTTT
CASSTSGGSDTQYF
>TRBV9|.|17|few|TRBJ2-6
TGTGCCAGCAGCGTGGGCGCCCCAGGGTCTGGGGCCAACGTCCTGACTTTC
CASSVGAPGSGANVLTF
>TRBV29-1|TRBD2|10|.|TRBJ2-5
TGCAGCGCGGGGGGAGAGACCCAGTACTTC
CSAGGETQYF